These T cell receptor beta chains were read from a single sample in a study of cytomegalovirus exposure and HLA in healthy donors. The data were produced by immunoSEQ multiplex PCR, yet TCRdb's version contains in-frame clones alone and is incomplete. Of fewer than 100,000 clones in the sample, approximately 95% were seen once. The sequenced sample was PBMCs. Receptors originate from a woman under 30 in good health and CMV-seronegative. CDR3s include the opening cysteine and the closing phenylalanine or tryptophan.

V: TRBV15; length: 15; J: TRBJ2-5; CDR3: CATSGTSGLQETQYF
V: TRBV29-1; length: 12; J: TRBJ2-7; CDR3: CSVGDSTYEQYF
V: TRBV19; length: 14; J: TRBJ1-6; CDR3: CASSILPGVSPLHF
V: TRBV28; length: 14; J: TRBJ1-2; CDR3: CASSFGTGTEGYTF
V: TRBV29-1; length: 11; J: TRBJ2-5; CDR3: CSTQGAETQYF
V: TRBV4-1; length: 16; J: TRBJ1-1; CDR3: CASSHPFSGGTTEAFF
V: TRBV7-2; length: 18; J: TRBJ2-1; CDR3: CASSSGALAGFTYNEQFF
V: TRBV6-1; length: 13; J: TRBJ1-1; CDR3: CASSPELYAEAFF
V: TRBV7-3; length: 16; J: TRBJ2-2; CDR3: CASSPLAGQLTGELFF
V: TRBV30; length: 13; J: TRBJ2-5; CDR3: CAWSFSGQETQYF
V: TRBV30; length: 16; J: TRBJ2-1; CDR3: CAWSGGGLNSYNEQFF
V: TRBV4-2; length: 16; J: TRBJ2-7; CDR3: CASSQAINKGNYEQYF
V: TRBV2; length: 13; J: TRBJ2-7; CDR3: CASRITSSYEQYF
V: TRBV5-5; length: 14; J: TRBJ1-4; CDR3: CASSQELTNEKLFF
V: TRBV5-6; length: 12; J: TRBJ2-7; CDR3: CASSGQNYEQYF
V: TRBV19; length: 14; J: TRBJ2-3; CDR3: CASSRGGTGDTQYF
V: TRBV6-6; length: 15; J: TRBJ2-5; CDR3: CASSYPTGRQETQYF
V: TRBV30; length: 11; J: TRBJ1-4; CDR3: CACALGEKLFF
V: TRBV19; length: 14; J: TRBJ1-5; CDR3: CASSIAREYQPQHF
V: TRBV6-5; length: 15; J: TRBJ2-7; CDR3: CASRPGLAVHYEQYF
V: TRBV5-1; length: 14; J: TRBJ1-2; CDR3: CASSLAGQGNGYTF
V: TRBV18; length: 12; J: TRBJ2-3; CDR3: CASSRTGDTQYF
V: TRBV2; length: 13; J: TRBJ1-4; CDR3: CASSEVPGEKLFF
V: TRBV30; length: 14; J: TRBJ2-1; CDR3: CAWSVGLAGDEQFF
V: TRBV4-1; length: 15; J: TRBJ1-1; CDR3: CASSQSLDIGTEAFF
V: TRBV7-9; length: 15; J: TRBJ1-2; CDR3: CASSLTGGAFVGYTF
V: TRBV4-2; length: 17; J: TRBJ2-1; CDR3: CASSQDGPSGEINEQFF
V: TRBV6-5; length: 13; J: TRBJ1-2; CDR3: CASRGQGVYGYTF
V: TRBV27; length: 15; J: TRBJ1-1; CDR3: CASSLYTGRNTEAFF
V: TRBV5-6; length: 18; J: TRBJ2-1; CDR3: CASSLEIPLAGGNNEQFF
V: TRBV5-1; length: 15; J: TRBJ2-5; CDR3: CASSLGPGTQETQYF
V: TRBV2; length: 15; J: TRBJ2-7; CDR3: CASSEPTSYSYEQYF
V: TRBV5-1; length: 13; J: TRBJ2-7; CDR3: CASSNTGIYEQYF
V: TRBV5-1; length: 14; J: TRBJ2-5; CDR3: CASSLVASKETQYF
V: TRBV18; length: 15; J: TRBJ2-7; CDR3: CASSLAGTDHGEQYF
V: TRBV10-3; length: 16; J: TRBJ2-1; CDR3: CATGDNQGSSYNEQFF
V: TRBV6-5; length: 15; J: TRBJ2-3; CDR3: CASRSTGAYTDTQYF
V: TRBV6-6; length: 16; J: TRBJ1-5; CDR3: CASSYPGGGVRQPQHF
V: TRBV6-6; length: 13; J: TRBJ1-2; CDR3: CASRETGGYGYTF
V: TRBV7-8; length: 13; J: TRBJ2-5; CDR3: CASSLDIRETQYF
V: TRBV6-6; length: 16; J: TRBJ1-5; CDR3: CASSTTSQGASQPQHF
V: TRBV4-2; length: 16; J: TRBJ2-3; CDR3: CASSPEQGTFTDTQYF
V: TRBV7-9; length: 14; J: TRBJ2-3; CDR3: CASSLTSGTDTQYF
V: TRBV4-1; length: 14; J: TRBJ2-1; CDR3: CASSHPGLSNEQFF
V: TRBV30; length: 12; J: TRBJ1-1; CDR3: CAWSRGGDEAFF